The 21 T cell receptor beta chains below were found in one sample sequenced in a study of CD8 T cells in Susac syndrome. The RNA, roughly 0.5 to 1 ug, was put through reverse transcription using random hexamers. MiXCR, applied by TCRdb to the immunoSEQ multiplex PCR reads, yields one record per CDR3 protein. The profile shows over 150,000 distinct CDR3 sequences, over 85% of them singletons. The source material was CD4+ T cells from PBMCs. All receptors come from a human donor with multiple sclerosis.

The chain combines TRBV28 with TRBJ2-1; 9 bases match TRBD2. Trimming cost V 0 bases and J 8 bases; bases outside gene matches: 11. Germline values: CDR1 MDHEN, CDR2 SYDVKM. The CDR3 sequence is 17 residues long. Here the CDR3 DNA reads TGTGCCAGCAGTTTATGGGCTAGCGGGACCCTAAGGGATGAGCAGTTCTTC. Encoded protein: CASSLWASGTLRDEQFF.

The chain recombines TRBV6-5 with TRBJ1-5, with unresolved D. This CDR3 is 12 amino acids long. CDR1 and CDR2 from the germline V gene are MNHEY and SVGAGI. Trimming removed 10 bases from V and 2 bases from J, with 9 bases in between. CDR3 protein: CATRAGNQPQHF. Here the CDR3 DNA reads TGTGCCACCAGAGCGGGCAATCAGCCCCAGCATTTT.

The rearrangement uses TRBV5-6 and TRBJ1-4; possibly TRBD1 for D (5 bases). The CDR3 has 15 residues. Trimming shortened V by 1 base and J by 7 bases, and 14 bases separated the two germline ends. CDR1 and CDR2 from the germline V gene are SGHDT and YYEEEE. CDR3 coding DNA: TGTGCCAGCAGCTTGTGGGGGGACTTGGGTGAAAAACTGTTTTTT. It translates to CASSLWGDLGEKLFF.

The chain employs TRBV30 and TRBJ1-5, with TRBD1 identical over 8 bases. The CDR3 is made up of 16 amino acids. Per the germline V gene, CDR1 is GTSNPN and CDR2 is SVGIG (reference sequence). The junction had 9 bases not matched to a gene; V was cut back by 2 bases and J by 3 bases. CDR3 loop: CAWSPYRGGDNQPQHF. The CDR3 DNA sequence: TGTGCCTGGAGTCCTTACAGGGGGGGAGACAATCAGCCCCAGCATTTT.

V usage is TRBV19 and J usage is TRBJ1-5; no reliable D call. Germline loops: CDR1 LNHDA, CDR2 SQIVND (reference sequence). CDR3 length: 14 amino acids. The germline V and J ends were trimmed by 3 bases and 4 bases, with 10 bases remaining between them. This CDR3 is CASSIFWGNQPQHF. The CDR3 nucleotides read TGTGCCAGTAGTATTTTTTGGGGTAATCAGCCCCAGCATTTT. Based on the CDR3 plus reference TRBV19 and TRBJ1-5, the full variable domain is DGGITQSPKYLFRKEGQNVTLSCEQNLNHDAMYWYRQDPGQGLRLIYYSQIVNDFQKGDIAEGYSVSREKKESFPLTVTSAQKNPTAFYLCASSIFWGNQPQHFGDGTRLSIL.

This clonotype was counted a single time. The chain is built from TRBV12-3 or TRBV12-4 and TRBJ2-6; 10 bases agree with TRBD1. The V segment lost 5 bases and the J segment 2 bases; nucleotides outside the gene matches: 3. The CDR3 length is 16 residues. In nucleotides, the CDR3 is TGTGCCAGCAGTCCCGGGACAGGGGCTGGGGCCAACGTCCTGACTTTC. This translates into CASSPGTGAGANVLTF.

This chain joins TRBV29-1 and TRBJ1-5; 8 positions match TRBD1. With V trimmed by 6 bases and J by 5 bases, 6 bases remained unmatched. The CDR3 runs to 13 residues. In germline, CDR1 is SQVTM, CDR2 ANQGSEA. CDR3 sequence reads: CSVRQGSDQPQHF. The CDR3, as DNA: TGCAGCGTACGACAGGGGTCCGATCAGCCCCAGCATTTT.

The V and J genes are TRBV11-2 and TRBJ2-1; unclear D gene. Germline loops: CDR1 SGHAT, CDR2 FQNNGV. V was shortened by 5 bases and J by 0 bases, with 17 bases between the two germline ends. This CDR3 is 17 amino acids long. DNA for the CDR3: TGTGCCAGCAGCGAGACCGTTACAGCTTACTCCTACAATGAGCAGTTCTTC. It codes for CASSETVTAYSYNEQFF. Full variable domain (missing parts from reference TRBV11-2 and TRBJ2-1): EAGVAQSPRYKIIEKRQSVAFWCNPISGHATLYWYQQILGQGPKLLIQFQNNGVVDDSQLPKDRFSAERLKGVDSTLKIQPAKLEDSAVYLCASSETVTAYSYNEQFFGPGTRLTVL.

The chain joins TRBV19 to TRBJ1-1; D gene unclear. Germline V gene lookup returns CDR1 LNHDA and CDR2 SQIVND (reference sequence). This CDR3 has 14 amino acids. V was cut by 2 bases and J by 4 bases, with 11 bases left in between. DNA for the CDR3: TGTGCCAGTAGTATACCCAGTCGGTCCACTGAAGCTTTCTTT. Its protein product is CASSIPSRSTEAFF.

This chain joins TRBV11-1 and TRBJ2-7; tentatively, D is TRBD2 (6 bases). Germline CDR1 reads SGHAT; CDR2 reads FQDESV (reference sequence). The CDR3 is made up of 13 amino acids. Between the trimmed V and J ends, which lost 4 bases and 3 bases, there was a span of 10 bases. The CDR3 reads CASSSRGDYEQYF. For the CDR3, the DNA is TGTGCCAGCAGCTCGCGGGGAGACTACGAGCAGTACTTC.

V and J are TRBV5-1 and TRBJ2-3, with 8 nucleotides matching TRBD2. The germline V gene has CDR1 SGHRS and CDR2 YFSETQ. CDR3 length: 16 amino acids. V lost 0 bases and J lost 1; bases outside the gene matches: 4. CDR3 loop: CASSLALAGGTDTQYF. CDR3 DNA sequence: TGCGCCAGCAGCTTGGCTCTAGCGGGTGGCACAGATACGCAGTATTTT.

CDR3 amino acids: CATKQPPREQFF. CDR3 coding DNA: TGTGCCACTAAACAACCTCCGCGTGAGCAGTTCTTC. This chain uses TRBV6-6 with TRBJ2-1; D ambiguous. V was clipped by 10 bases and J by 9 bases, with 16 bases between them. The CDR3 sequence is 12 residues long. CDR1 and CDR2 from the germline V gene are MNHNY and SVGAGI (reference sequence).

The V and J genes are TRBV29-1 and TRBJ2-6; TRBD1 is a possible D gene (5 bases). Trimming left V 4 bases short and J 4 bases short, with 17 bases between. The germline V gene encodes CDR1 SQVTM and CDR2 ANQGSEA. CDR3 size: 16 residues. The CDR3 here is CSVVNRSPEGANVLTF. The CDR3 region has the DNA TGCAGCGTTGTGAACAGGTCCCCGGAAGGGGCCAACGTCCTGACTTTC.

This clonotype was counted a few times. CDR3 protein: CSARRDRGPEQYF. The CDR3 DNA sequence: TGCAGTGCTCGCCGGGACAGGGGGCCCGAGCAGTACTTC. The genes are TRBV20-1 and TRBJ2-7; 12 nucleotides align to TRBD1. The CDR3 runs to 13 residues. Germline CDR1 reads DFQATT; CDR2 reads SNEGSKA (reference sequence). J was trimmed by 6 bases and V by 5 bases; bases with no gene match: 5.

This clonotype was seen once. This chain links TRBV11-3 with TRBJ2-3; no reliable D call. The V gene's germline CDR1 is SGHNT and CDR2 YENEEA. Trimming stripped 0 bases from V and 4 bases from J, with 8 bases between. This CDR3 is 14 amino acids long. The CDR3 DNA sequence: TGTGCCAGCAGCTTAGAGAGCCCCCCAGATACGCAGTATTTT. Translated, it gives CASSLESPPDTQYF.

DNA for the CDR3: TGTGCCAGCAGCCCCTTGGCCGGGGGCTCCTCCTACAATGAGCAGTTCTTC. Its translation is CASSPLAGGSSYNEQFF. The V gene is TRBV13, the J gene TRBJ2-1, with D possibly being TRBD1 or TRBD2 (6 bases each). Trimming took off 5 bases at V and 0 bases at J, with 17 bases between the two ends. The CDR3 runs to 17 residues. Germline V CDR1 and CDR2: PRHDT, FYEKMQ (reference sequence).

The chain couples TRBV2 to TRBJ2-1; 8 bases are shared with TRBD1. Germline V CDR1 and CDR2: SNHLY, FYNNEI. V lost 6 bases, J lost 12 bases, and 7 bases stayed unmatched. The CDR3 consists of 12 residues. CDR3 sequence: CASRRQGMGQFF. The DNA of the CDR3 is TGTGCCAGCAGACGACAGGGGATGGGGCAGTTCTTC. The complete variable domain, with remaining parts taken from reference TRBV2 and TRBJ2-1, reads EPEVTQTPSHQVTQMGQEVILRCVPISNHLYFYWYRQILGQKVEFLVSFYNNEISEKSEIFDDQFSVERPDGSNFTLKIRSTKLEDSAMYFCASRRQGMGQFFGPGTRLTVL.

V gene TRBV3-1 combines with J gene TRBJ1-4, with D possibly TRBD1 on 5 matching bases. The CDR3 totals 17 residues. Trimming left V 2 bases short and J 6 bases short, with 19 bases between. From germline, CDR1 is LGHDT and CDR2 YNNKEL (reference sequence). The CDR3 DNA sequence: TGTGCCAGCAGCCAACCGGACCCTCGGGACCGACATGAAAAACTGTTTTTT. Its translation: CASSQPDPRDRHEKLFF.

The genes are TRBV7-8 and TRBJ2-7; no clear D. The V end lost 2 bases, the J end lost 0 bases, and 14 bases lay between the germline ends. The CDR3 length is 16 residues. Germline CDR1 SGHVS, CDR2 FQNEAQ. The CDR3 DNA reads as TGTGCCAGCAGCTTATCGCGAGTCTATACCTCCTACGAGCAGTACTTC. Encoded protein: CASSLSRVYTSYEQYF.

This chain connects TRBV5-1 to TRBJ2-3, with 7 bases fitting TRBD1. V lost 4 bases to trimming and J lost 3 bases; unmatched junction nucleotides: 5. This CDR3 contains 14 residues. Germline CDR1 is SGHRS and CDR2 is YFSETQ. This chain's CDR3 is CASSTTGITDTQYF. The CDR3 bases are TGCGCCAGCAGCACGACAGGGATTACAGATACGCAGTATTTT.

V is TRBV12-3 or TRBV12-4 and J is TRBJ1-1; D may be TRBD1 (6 bases). This CDR3 has 14 amino acids. Trimming left V 7 bases short and J 5 bases short, with 17 bases between. The CDR3 sequence: CASTLKTQGTEAFF. Here the CDR3 DNA reads TGTGCCAGCACCCTAAAAACGCAGGGGACTGAAGCTTTCTTT.